This T cell receptor beta chain was identified in a study of T cells in Graves' hyperthyroidism and ophthalmopathy. Study-wide points: Ophthalmopathy onset followed model prediction by a median around 6.9 months.

This CDR3 has 15 residues. Per germline, CDR1 DFQATT and CDR2 SNEGSKA (reference sequence). V lost 3 bases and J lost 10; bases outside the gene matches: 12. On this clonotype itself: No antigen is known for it.

Stable Graves' hyperthyroidism meant no ophthalmopathy progression within 18 months. Using RNA transcripts as the source, TCR beta CDR3 regions were amplified. The HTBI primer set served for first-round RT-PCR of the TCR CDR3. Each CDR3 protein is one row after TCRdb ran MiXCR on the multiplex PCR reads. The sample consists of roughly 570,000 distinct CDR3 sequences, more than 45% of them appearing once. Sequencing was carried out using peripheral blood or thyroid tissue (not recorded which). This TCR came from a young woman with Graves' hyperthyroidism. The chain combines TRBV20-1 with TRBJ1-6; the match to TRBD1 covers 7 bases. DNA of the CDR3: TGCAGTGCTAGCCCGGGAGGAGCAGGGGGATCACCCCTCCACTTT. It translates to CSASPGGAGGSPLHF.